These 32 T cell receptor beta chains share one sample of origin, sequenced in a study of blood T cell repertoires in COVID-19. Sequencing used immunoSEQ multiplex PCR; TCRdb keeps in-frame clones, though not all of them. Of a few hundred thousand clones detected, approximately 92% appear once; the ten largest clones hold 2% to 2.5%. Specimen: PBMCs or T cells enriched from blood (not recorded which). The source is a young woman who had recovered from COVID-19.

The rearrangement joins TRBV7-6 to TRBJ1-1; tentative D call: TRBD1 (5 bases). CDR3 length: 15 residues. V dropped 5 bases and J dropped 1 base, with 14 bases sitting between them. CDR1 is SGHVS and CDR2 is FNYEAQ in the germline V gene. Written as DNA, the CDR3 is TGTGCCAGCAGCCGTATCGGGCAGGGGAACACTGAAGCTTTCTTT. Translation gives CASSRIGQGNTEAFF. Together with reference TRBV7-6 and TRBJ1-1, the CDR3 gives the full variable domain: GAGVSQSPRYKVTKRGQDVALRCDPISGHVSLYWYRQALGQGPEFLTYFNYEAQQDKSGLPNDRFSAERPEGSISTLTIQRTEQRDSAMYRCASSRIGQGNTEAFFGQGTRLTVV.

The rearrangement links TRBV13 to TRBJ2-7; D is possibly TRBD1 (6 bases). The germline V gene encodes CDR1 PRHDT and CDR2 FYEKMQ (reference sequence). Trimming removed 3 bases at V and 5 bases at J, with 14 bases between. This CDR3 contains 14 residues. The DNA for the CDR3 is TGTGCCAGCAGCTTGACAGGCGCTCGGGACGAGCAGTACTTC. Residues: CASSLTGARDEQYF.

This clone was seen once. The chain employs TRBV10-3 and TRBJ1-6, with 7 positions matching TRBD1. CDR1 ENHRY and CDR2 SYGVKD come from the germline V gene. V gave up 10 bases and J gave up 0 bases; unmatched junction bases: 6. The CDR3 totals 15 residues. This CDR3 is CATQDRSSYNSPLHF. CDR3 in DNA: TGTGCCACCCAGGACAGGAGCTCCTATAATTCACCCCTCCACTTT.

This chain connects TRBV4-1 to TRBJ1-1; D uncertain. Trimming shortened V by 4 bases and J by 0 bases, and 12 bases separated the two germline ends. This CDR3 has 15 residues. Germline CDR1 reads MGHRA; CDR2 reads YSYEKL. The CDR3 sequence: CASSRGQLLNTEAFF. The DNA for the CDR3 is TGCGCCAGCAGCCGCGGGCAGTTGTTGAACACTGAAGCTTTCTTT.

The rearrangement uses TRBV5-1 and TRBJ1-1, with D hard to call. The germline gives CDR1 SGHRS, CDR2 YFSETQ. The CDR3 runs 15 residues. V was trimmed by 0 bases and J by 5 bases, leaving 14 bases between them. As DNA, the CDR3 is TGCGCCAGCAGCTTGGTAGGCGGCAAGGAGACTGAAGCTTTCTTT. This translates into CASSLVGGKETEAFF.

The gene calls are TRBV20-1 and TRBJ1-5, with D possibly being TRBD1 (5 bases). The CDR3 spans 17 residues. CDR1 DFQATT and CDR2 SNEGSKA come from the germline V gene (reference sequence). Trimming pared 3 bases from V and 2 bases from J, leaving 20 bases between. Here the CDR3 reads CSASGGGGARGNQPQHF. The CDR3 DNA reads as TGCAGTGCTAGTGGGGGAGGAGGGGCACGGGGCAATCAGCCCCAGCATTTT.

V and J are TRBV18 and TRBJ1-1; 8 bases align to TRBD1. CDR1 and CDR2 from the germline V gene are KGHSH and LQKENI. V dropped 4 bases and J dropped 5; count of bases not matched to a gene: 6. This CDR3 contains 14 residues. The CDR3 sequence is CASSQGQGRTEAFF. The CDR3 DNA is TGTGCCAGCTCACAAGGACAGGGAAGAACTGAAGCTTTCTTT. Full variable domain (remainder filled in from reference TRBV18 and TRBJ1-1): NAGVMQNPRHLVRRRGQEARLRCSPMKGHSHVYWYRQLPEEGLKFMVYLQKENIIDESGMPKERFSAEFPKEGPSILRIQQVVRGDSAAYFCASSQGQGRTEAFFGQGTRLTVV.

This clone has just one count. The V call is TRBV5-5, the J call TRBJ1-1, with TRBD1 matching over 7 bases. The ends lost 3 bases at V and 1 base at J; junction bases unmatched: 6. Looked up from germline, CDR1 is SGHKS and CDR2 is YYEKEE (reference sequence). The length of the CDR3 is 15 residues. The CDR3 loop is CASSWRDSGNTEAFF. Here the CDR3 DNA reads TGTGCCAGCAGCTGGAGGGACAGCGGGAACACTGAAGCTTTCTTT.

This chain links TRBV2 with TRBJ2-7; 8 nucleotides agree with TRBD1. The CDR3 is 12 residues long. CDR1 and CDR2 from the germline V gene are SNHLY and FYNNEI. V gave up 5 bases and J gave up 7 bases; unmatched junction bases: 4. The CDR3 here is CASSSRGQEQYF. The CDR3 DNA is TGTGCCAGCAGTTCCAGGGGGCAGGAGCAGTACTTC.

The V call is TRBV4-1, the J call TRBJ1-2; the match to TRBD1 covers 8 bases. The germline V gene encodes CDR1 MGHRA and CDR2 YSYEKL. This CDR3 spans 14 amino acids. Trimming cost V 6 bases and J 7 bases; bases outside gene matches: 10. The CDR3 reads CASSPRGRDVGYTF. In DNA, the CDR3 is TGCGCCAGCAGTCCCAGGGGGCGGGATGTTGGCTACACCTTC.

DNA for the CDR3: TGTGCCAGCAGCTTAACGCGGGGGTTCACAGATACGCAGTATTTT. Translating gives CASSLTRGFTDTQYF. The V call is TRBV11-2, the J call TRBJ2-3, with TRBD2 matching over 7 bases. V lost 2 bases, J lost 2 bases, and 4 bases stayed unmatched. The CDR3 covers 15 residues. Per germline, CDR1 SGHAT and CDR2 FQNNGV.

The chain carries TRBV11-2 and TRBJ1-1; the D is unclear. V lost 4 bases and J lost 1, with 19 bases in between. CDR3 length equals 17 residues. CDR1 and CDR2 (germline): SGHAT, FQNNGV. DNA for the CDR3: TGTGCCAGCAGCTCCTCGAGGGTGGGGTCCGCGAACACTGAAGCTTTCTTT. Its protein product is CASSSSRVGSANTEAFF.

In DNA form, the CDR3 reads TGCGCCAGCAGCCCGGGACTAGCCGCCTTGGAGACCCAGTACTTC. Amino acid sequence: CASSPGLAALETQYF. J is TRBJ2-5 and V is TRBV4-1, with 9 bases identical to TRBD2. The CDR3 has 15 amino acids. Trimming cost V 4 bases and J 5 bases; bases outside gene matches: 8. Germline loops: CDR1 MGHRA, CDR2 YSYEKL.

In DNA, the CDR3 is TGCGCCAGCAGCCAAGAACAGGGTAATCCTCAGCCCCAGCATTTT. Encoded protein: CASSQEQGNPQPQHF. The chain uses TRBV4-1 and TRBJ1-5, with D perhaps matching TRBD1 (6 bases). With 0 bases removed from V and 6 bases from J, the gap between germline ends came to 12 bases. Germline values: CDR1 MGHRA, CDR2 YSYEKL. The CDR3 length is 15 residues.

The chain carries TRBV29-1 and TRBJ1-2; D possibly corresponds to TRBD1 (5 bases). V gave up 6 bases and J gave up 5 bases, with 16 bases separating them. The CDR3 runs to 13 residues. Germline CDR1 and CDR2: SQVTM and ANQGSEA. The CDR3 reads CSVEPGGRYGYTF. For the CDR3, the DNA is TGCAGCGTCGAACCGGGGGGAAGGTATGGCTACACCTTC.

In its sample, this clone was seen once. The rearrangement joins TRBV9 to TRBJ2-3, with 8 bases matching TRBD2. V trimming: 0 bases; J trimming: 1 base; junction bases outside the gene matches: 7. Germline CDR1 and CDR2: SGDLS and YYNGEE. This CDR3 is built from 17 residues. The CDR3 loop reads CASSVGSGGPRTDTQYF. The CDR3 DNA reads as TGTGCCAGCAGCGTAGGGAGCGGGGGACCTCGCACAGATACGCAGTATTTT.

CDR3 sequence: CASSQGMGQSNGYTF. CDR3 in DNA: TGTGCCAGCAGCCAAGGTATGGGACAGAGCAATGGCTACACCTTC. V and J are TRBV3-1 (or the pseudogene TRBV3-2) and TRBJ1-2; 7 bases match TRBD1. CDR3 length: 15 residues. From germline, CDR1 is LGHDT and CDR2 YNNKEL (reference sequence). J was trimmed by 6 bases and V by 1 base; bases with no gene match: 8.

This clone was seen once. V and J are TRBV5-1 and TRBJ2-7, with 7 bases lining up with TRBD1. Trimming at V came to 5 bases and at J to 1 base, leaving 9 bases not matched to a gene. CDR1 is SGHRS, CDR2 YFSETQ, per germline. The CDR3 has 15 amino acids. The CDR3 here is CASSRTGVESYEQYF. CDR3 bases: TGCGCCAGCAGTCGCACAGGGGTTGAATCCTACGAGCAGTACTTC.

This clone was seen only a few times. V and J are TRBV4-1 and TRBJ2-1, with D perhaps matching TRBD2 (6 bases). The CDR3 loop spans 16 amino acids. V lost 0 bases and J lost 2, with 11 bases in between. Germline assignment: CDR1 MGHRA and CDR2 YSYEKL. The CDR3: CASSQDLSGTYNEQFF. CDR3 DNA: TGCGCCAGCAGCCAAGATCTTAGCGGTACCTACAATGAGCAGTTCTTC.

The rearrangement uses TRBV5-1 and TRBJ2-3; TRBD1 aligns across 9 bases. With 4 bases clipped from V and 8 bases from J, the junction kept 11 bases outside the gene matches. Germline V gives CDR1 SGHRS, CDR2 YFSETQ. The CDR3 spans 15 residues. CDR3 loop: CASSPAGQGGGTQYF. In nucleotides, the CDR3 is TGCGCCAGCAGCCCGGCGGGACAGGGCGGAGGTACGCAGTATTTT.

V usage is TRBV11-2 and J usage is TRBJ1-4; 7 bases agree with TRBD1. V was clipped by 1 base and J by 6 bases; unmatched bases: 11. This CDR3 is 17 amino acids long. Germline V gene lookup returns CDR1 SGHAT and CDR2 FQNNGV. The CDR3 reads CASSLGRGTDNYEKLFF. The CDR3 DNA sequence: TGTGCCAGCAGCTTAGGTCGTGGGACAGACAATTATGAAAAACTGTTTTTT.

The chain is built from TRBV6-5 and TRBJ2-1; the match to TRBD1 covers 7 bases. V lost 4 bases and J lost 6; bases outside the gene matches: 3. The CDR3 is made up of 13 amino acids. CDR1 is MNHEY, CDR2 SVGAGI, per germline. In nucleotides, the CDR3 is TGTGCCAGCAGTTCGACAGGGCGCAATGAGCAGTTCTTC. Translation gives CASSSTGRNEQFF.

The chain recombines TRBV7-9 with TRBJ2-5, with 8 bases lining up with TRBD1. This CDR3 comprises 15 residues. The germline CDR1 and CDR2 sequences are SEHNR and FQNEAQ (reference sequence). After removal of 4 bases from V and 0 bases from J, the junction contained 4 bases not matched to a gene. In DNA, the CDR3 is TGTGCCAGCAGCTCCGAGGGACAGGACCAAGAGACCCAGTACTTC. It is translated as CASSSEGQDQETQYF.

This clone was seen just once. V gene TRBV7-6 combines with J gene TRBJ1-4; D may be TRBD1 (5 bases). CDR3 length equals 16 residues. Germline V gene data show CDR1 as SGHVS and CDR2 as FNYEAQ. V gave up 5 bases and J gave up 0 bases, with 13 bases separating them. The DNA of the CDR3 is TGTGCCAGCAGCCCCGGACAACCTGCAACTAATGAAAAACTGTTTTTT. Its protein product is CASSPGQPATNEKLFF.

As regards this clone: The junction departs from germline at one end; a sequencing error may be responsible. This CDR3 reads CSVEGRGDPYEQYF. In DNA, the CDR3 is TGCAGCGTCGAAGGACGGGGGGACCCCTACGAGCAGTACTTC. The V and J genes are TRBV29-1 and TRBJ2-7, with TRBD2 matching 7 bases. The CDR3 sequence is 14 residues long. Germline loops: CDR1 SQVTM, CDR2 ANQGSEA.

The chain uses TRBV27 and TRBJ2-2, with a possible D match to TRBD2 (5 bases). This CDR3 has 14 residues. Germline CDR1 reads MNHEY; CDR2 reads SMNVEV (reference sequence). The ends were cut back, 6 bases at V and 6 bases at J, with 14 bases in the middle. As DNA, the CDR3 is TGTGCCAGCAGCCCCGTTGAGGGTCCCGGGGAGCTGTTTTTT. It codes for CASSPVEGPGELFF.

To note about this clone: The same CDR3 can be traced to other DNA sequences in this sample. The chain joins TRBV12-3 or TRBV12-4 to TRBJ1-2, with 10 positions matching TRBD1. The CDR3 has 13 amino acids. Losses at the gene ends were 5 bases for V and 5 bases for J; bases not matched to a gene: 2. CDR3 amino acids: CASSGQGDYGYTF. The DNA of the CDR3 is TGTGCCAGCAGTGGACAGGGGGATTATGGCTACACCTTC.

CDR3 amino acids: CASSMDRGTDTQYF. CDR3 nucleotide sequence: TGTGCCAGCAGCATGGACAGGGGCACAGATACGCAGTATTTT. J is TRBJ2-3 and V is TRBV28; 8 bases are shared with TRBD1. The germline V gene encodes CDR1 MDHEN and CDR2 SYDVKM. The trim removed 6 bases at V and 1 base at J, leaving 3 bases unmatched. The CDR3 covers 14 residues.

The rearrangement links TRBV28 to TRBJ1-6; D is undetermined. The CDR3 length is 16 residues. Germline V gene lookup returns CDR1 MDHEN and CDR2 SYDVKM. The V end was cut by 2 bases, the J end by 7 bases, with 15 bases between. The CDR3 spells CASSLGGPPGNSPLHF. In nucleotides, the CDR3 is TGTGCCAGCAGTTTAGGAGGGCCTCCGGGCAATTCACCCCTCCACTTT.

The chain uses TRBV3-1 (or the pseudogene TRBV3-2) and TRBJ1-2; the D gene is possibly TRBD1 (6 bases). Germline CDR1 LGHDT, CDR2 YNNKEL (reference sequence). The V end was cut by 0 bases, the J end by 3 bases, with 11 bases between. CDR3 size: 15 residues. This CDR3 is CASSQDQGLHYGYTF. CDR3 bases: TGTGCCAGCAGCCAAGATCAGGGGCTACACTATGGCTACACCTTC.

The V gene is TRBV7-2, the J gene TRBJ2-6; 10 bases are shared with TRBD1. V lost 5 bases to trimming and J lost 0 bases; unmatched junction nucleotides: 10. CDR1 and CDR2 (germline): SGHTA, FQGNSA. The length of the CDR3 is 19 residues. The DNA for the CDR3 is TGTGCCAGCAGCCTATTGGGGACAGGGGACGACTCTGGGGCCAACGTCCTGACTTTC. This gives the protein CASSLLGTGDDSGANVLTF.

CDR3 sequence: CASSQAPGQGLSGANVLTF. The DNA for the CDR3 is TGCGCCAGCAGCCAAGCTCCGGGACAGGGGCTATCTGGGGCCAACGTCCTGACTTTC. The rearrangement uses TRBV4-1 and TRBJ2-6; the match to TRBD1 covers 10 bases. The V segment lost 1 base and the J segment 1 base; nucleotides outside the gene matches: 7. Per the germline V gene, CDR1 is MGHRA and CDR2 is YSYEKL. The CDR3 sequence is 19 residues long.